One and the same sample provided the 12 T cell receptor beta chains below, sequenced in a study of shared clonotypes between healthy human individuals. Profiling relied on immunoSEQ multiplex PCR, and the TCRdb table lists in-frame clones only, not all of them. The sample includes some 680,000 clones, around four fifths of them seen just once. The material sequenced was memory CD4+ T cells sorted from blood. Stated subset: CD45RA-negative fraction. The receptors come from a woman aged 25 to 39 in good health.

This clone occurred once. This rearrangement joins TRBV4-1 to TRBJ1-1; D gene uncertain. The CDR3 is 18 residues long. Germline V lookup: CDR1 MGHRA, CDR2 YSYEKL. V shed 2 bases and J shed 4 bases, with 23 bases lying between them. This CDR3 reads CASSQMERTERESTEAFF. The CDR3 DNA reads TGCGCCAGCAGCCAAATGGAAAGGACTGAGAGAGAAAGCACTGAAGCTTTCTTT.

This chain connects TRBV5-6 to TRBJ2-3, with D unclear. The CDR3 runs 14 residues. CDR1 and CDR2 (germline): SGHDT, YYEEEE. Between the trimmed V and J ends, which lost 4 bases and 3 bases, there was a span of 12 bases. Written as DNA, the CDR3 is TGTGCCAGCAGCACTGCGTCTACGACAGATACGCAGTATTTT. It translates to CASSTASTTDTQYF.

The chain joins TRBV5-1 to TRBJ2-1; the D gene is possibly TRBD2 (6 bases). This CDR3 has 14 residues. V was shortened by 3 bases and J by 5 bases, with 12 bases between the two germline ends. Germline lookup yields CDR1 SGHRS and CDR2 YFSETQ. Here the CDR3 DNA reads TGCGCCAGCAGCTACGGGAGAGGGGACAATGAGCAGTTCTTC. Translating it yields CASSYGRGDNEQFF. The variable domain in full, with the rest retrieved from reference TRBV5-1 and TRBJ2-1, is KAGVTQTPRYLIKTRGQQVTLSCSPISGHRSVSWYQQTPGQGLQFLFEYFSETQRNKGNFPGRFSGRQFSNSRSEMNVSTLELGDSALYLCASSYGRGDNEQFFGPGTRLTVL.

The chain recombines TRBV5-4 with TRBJ2-5, with 13 bases fitting TRBD2. Germline V gives CDR1 SGHNT, CDR2 YYREEE (reference sequence). V dropped 4 bases and J dropped 7; count of bases not matched to a gene: 7. The CDR3 sequence is 15 residues long. In DNA, the CDR3 is TGTGCCAGCAGCCGGACTAGCGGGAGAACGGGGACCCAGTACTTC. Amino acid sequence: CASSRTSGRTGTQYF.

The chain links TRBV10-2 to TRBJ1-4, with TRBD1 as a possible D gene (6 bases). Germline V gene data show CDR1 as WSHSY and CDR2 as SAAADI. This CDR3 region has 18 residues. Trimming cost V 1 base and J 0 bases, with 15 bases left between them. The DNA for the CDR3 is TGCGCCAGCAGTGAGTTTGCGCAGGGGATCGCAACTAATGAAAAACTGTTTTTT. Translated: CASSEFAQGIATNEKLFF.

V gene TRBV19 combines with J gene TRBJ1-2; 9 bases are shared with TRBD1. Trimming took 9 bases from V and 7 from J; bases not matched to a gene: 3. This CDR3 is 11 amino acids long. Germline lookup yields CDR1 LNHDA and CDR2 SQIVND (reference sequence). This CDR3 is CASRDRVGYTF. Here the CDR3 DNA reads TGTGCCAGCCGGGACAGGGTTGGCTACACCTTC. Variable domain in full (rest from reference TRBV19 and TRBJ1-2): DGGITQSPKYLFRKEGQNVTLSCEQNLNHDAMYWYRQDPGQGLRLIYYSQIVNDFQKGDIAEGYSVSREKKESFPLTVTSAQKNPTAFYLCASRDRVGYTFGSGTRLTVV.

In its sample, this clone was seen many times. The CDR3 nucleotides are TGTGCCAGCAGTTTATTGGGGACAGGGGCCCAAGAGACCCAGTACTTC. Amino acids: CASSLLGTGAQETQYF. The chain has TRBV27 and TRBJ2-5; 10 bases are shared with TRBD1. This CDR3 is built from 16 residues. Trimming at V came to 1 base and at J to 1 base, leaving 3 bases not matched to a gene. The germline gives CDR1 MNHEY, CDR2 SMNVEV (reference sequence).

The gene calls are TRBV7-8 and TRBJ2-5, with a tentative D call TRBD1 (6 bases). Germline V lookup: CDR1 SGHVS, CDR2 FQNEAQ. Trimming cost V 1 base and J 5 bases, with 8 bases left between them. The CDR3 is made up of 13 amino acids. CDR3 loop: CASSLGGRETQYF. CDR3 in DNA: TGTGCCAGCAGCTTAGGGGGGCGCGAGACCCAGTACTTC.

This clone has at least ten counts. This sample includes further DNA sequences coding for the same CDR3. The chain couples TRBV2 to TRBJ2-5; D remains ambiguous. The CDR3 runs to 12 residues. In germline, CDR1 is SNHLY, CDR2 FYNNEI. V was shortened by 2 bases and J by 4 bases, with 5 bases between the two germline ends. The CDR3: CASSERRETQYF. In DNA form, the CDR3 reads TGTGCCAGCAGTGAACGACGAGAGACCCAGTACTTC.

This clone was seen more than once but under ten times. V and J are TRBV27 and TRBJ2-6, with D perhaps matching TRBD2 (5 bases). V lost 4 bases and J lost 1, with 8 bases in between. The CDR3 spans 15 residues. Germline values: CDR1 MNHEY, CDR2 SMNVEV (reference sequence). CDR3 amino acids: CASSSGGSGANVLTF. The CDR3 nucleotides read TGTGCCAGCAGTTCAGGAGGATCTGGGGCCAACGTCCTGACTTTC.

CDR3 protein: CASSPLRSWETQYF. The CDR3 bases are TGTGCCAGCAGCCCTCTTCGGAGTTGGGAGACCCAGTACTTC. The chain couples TRBV11-1 to TRBJ2-5; D not certain. Germline V gene lookup returns CDR1 SGHAT and CDR2 FQDESV (reference sequence). There are 14 residues in the CDR3. The V and J ends lost 5 bases and 5 bases respectively, with 15 bases between them.

This clone was counted only a few times. The J gene is TRBJ2-7, the V gene TRBV1. TRBV1 is a pseudogene segment. The CDR3 is 15 amino acids. CDR3 DNA sequence: TGCACCAGCAGCCAGCCGGGCCCCGACTCCTACGAGCAGTACTTC. This translates into CTSSQPGPDSYEQYF.